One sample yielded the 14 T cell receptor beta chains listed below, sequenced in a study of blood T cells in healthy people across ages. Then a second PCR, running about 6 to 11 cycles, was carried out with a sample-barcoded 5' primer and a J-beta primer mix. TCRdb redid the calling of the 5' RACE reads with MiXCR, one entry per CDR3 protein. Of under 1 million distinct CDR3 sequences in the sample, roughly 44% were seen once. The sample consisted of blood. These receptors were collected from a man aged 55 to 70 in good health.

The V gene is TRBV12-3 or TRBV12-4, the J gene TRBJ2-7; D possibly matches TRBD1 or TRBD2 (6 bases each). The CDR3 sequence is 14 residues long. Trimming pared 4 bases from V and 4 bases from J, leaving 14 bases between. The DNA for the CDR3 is TGTGCCAGCAGTTCTCCAGGGGACTTATACGAGCAGTACTTC. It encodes CASSSPGDLYEQYF.

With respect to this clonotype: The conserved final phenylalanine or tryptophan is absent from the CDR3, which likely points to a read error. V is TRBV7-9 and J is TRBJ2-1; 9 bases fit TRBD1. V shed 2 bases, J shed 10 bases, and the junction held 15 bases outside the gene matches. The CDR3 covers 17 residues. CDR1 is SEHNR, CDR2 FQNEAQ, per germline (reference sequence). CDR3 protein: CASSLSIGGTGLDEQFS. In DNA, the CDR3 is TGTGCCAGCAGCTTAAGTATCGGGGGGACAGGGTTGGACGAGCAGTTCTCC.

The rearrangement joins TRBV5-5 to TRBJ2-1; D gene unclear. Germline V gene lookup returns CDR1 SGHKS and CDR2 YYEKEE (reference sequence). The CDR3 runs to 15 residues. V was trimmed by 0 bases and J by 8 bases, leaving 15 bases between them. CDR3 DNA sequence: TGTGCCAGCAGCTTGGAAGGCTTAATAGGCGATGAGCAGTTCTTC. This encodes CASSLEGLIGDEQFF.

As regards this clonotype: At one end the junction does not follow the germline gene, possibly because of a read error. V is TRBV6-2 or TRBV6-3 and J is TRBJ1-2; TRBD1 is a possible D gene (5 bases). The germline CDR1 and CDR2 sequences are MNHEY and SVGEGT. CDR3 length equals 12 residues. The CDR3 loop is CASSRRQYGNTF. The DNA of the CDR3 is TGTGCCAGCAGTCGGAGACAGTATGGCAACACCTTC.

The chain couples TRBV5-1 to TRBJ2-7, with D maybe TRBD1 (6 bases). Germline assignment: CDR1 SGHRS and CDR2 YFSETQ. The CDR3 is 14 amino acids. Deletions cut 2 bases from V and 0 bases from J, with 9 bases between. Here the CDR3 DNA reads TGCGCCAGCAGCTTCGCCAGGGGCTCCTACGAGCAGTACTTC. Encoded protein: CASSFARGSYEQYF.

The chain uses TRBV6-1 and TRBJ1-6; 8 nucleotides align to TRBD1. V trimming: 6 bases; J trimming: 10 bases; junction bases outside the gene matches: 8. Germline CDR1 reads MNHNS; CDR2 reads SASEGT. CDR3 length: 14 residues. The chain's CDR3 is CASSTGGWGSPLHF. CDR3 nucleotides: TGTGCCAGCAGCACAGGGGGTTGGGGATCACCCCTCCACTTT.

In DNA form, the CDR3 reads TGTGCCTGGAGCCCGGGACAGGGAATCTCCTACGAGCAGTACTTC. This encodes CAWSPGQGISYEQYF. The chain combines TRBV30 with TRBJ2-7; 9 nucleotides line up with TRBD1. There are 15 residues in the CDR3. Looked up from germline, CDR1 is GTSNPN and CDR2 is SVGIG (reference sequence). The ends lost 3 bases at V and 0 bases at J; junction bases unmatched: 6. Complete variable domain (other parts from reference TRBV30 and TRBJ2-7): SQTIHQWPATLVQPVGSPLSLECTVEGTSNPNLYWYRQAAGRGLQLLFYSVGIGQISSEVPQNLSASRPQDRQFILSSKKLLLSDSGFYLCAWSPGQGISYEQYFGPGTRLTVT.

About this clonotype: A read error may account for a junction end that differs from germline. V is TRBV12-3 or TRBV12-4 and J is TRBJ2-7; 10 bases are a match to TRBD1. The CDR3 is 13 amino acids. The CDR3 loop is CANSRRDRGEQYF. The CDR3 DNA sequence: TGTGCCAACAGTCGAAGGGACAGGGGCGAGCAGTACTTC.

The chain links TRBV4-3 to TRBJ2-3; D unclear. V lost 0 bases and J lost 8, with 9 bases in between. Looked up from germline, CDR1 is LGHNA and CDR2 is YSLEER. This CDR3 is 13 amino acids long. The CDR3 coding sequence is TGCGCCAGCAGCCAAGATAGGGTAGCTACGCAGTATTTT. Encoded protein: CASSQDRVATQYF.

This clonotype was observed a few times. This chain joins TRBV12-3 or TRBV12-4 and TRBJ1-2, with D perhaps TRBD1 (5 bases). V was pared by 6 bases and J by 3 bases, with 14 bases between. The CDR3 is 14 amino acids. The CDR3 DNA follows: TGTGCCAGCAGGGGGAGGGGTCTGGACTATGGCTACACCTTC. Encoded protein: CASRGRGLDYGYTF.

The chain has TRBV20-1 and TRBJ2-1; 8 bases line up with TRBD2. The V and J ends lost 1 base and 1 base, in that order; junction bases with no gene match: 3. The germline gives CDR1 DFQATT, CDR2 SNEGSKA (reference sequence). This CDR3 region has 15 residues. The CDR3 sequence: CSARVERGSYNEQFF. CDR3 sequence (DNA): TGCAGTGCTAGAGTGGAGCGGGGGTCCTACAATGAGCAGTTCTTC.

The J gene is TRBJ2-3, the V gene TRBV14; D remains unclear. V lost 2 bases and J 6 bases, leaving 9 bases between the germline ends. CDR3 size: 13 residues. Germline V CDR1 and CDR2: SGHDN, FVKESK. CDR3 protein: CASSQNNFDTQYF. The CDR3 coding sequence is TGTGCCAGCAGCCAAAATAATTTCGATACGCAGTATTTT.

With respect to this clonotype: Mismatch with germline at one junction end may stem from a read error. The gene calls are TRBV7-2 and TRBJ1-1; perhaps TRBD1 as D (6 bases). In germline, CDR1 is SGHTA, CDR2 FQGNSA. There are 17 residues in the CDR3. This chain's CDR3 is CASSSAPPRGLITEAFF. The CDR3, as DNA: TGTGCCAGCAGCTCCGCGCCCCCCAGGGGTCTGATCACTGAGGCTTTCTTT.

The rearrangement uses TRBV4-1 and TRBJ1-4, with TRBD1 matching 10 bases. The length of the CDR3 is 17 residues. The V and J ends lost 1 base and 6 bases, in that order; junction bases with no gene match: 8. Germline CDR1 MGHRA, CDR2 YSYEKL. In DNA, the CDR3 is TGCGCCAGCAGCCAAGGTTGGAGGACAGGGGGATATGAAAAACTGTTTTTT. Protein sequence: CASSQGWRTGGYEKLFF.